This passage covers 26 T cell receptor beta chains from one sample sequenced in a study of shared clonotypes between healthy human individuals. Repertoires were generated with immunoSEQ multiplex PCR, while TCRdb's copy carries only in-frame clones and drops some. This sample has 600,000 to 750,000 clones, with roughly 72% found just once. The sequencing input was memory CD4+ T cells sorted from blood. The subset was: CD45RA-negative fraction. Every receptor here comes from a woman aged 25 to 45 in good health.

Ten or more counts support this clone. In the same sample, other DNA sequences code for this CDR3. The chain is built from TRBV11-2 and TRBJ2-2; TRBD1 matches 8 bases. The CDR3 sequence is 14 residues long. V lost 4 bases to trimming and J lost 4 bases; unmatched junction nucleotides: 2. Germline-derived CDR1 and CDR2 are SGHAT and FQNNGV. CDR3 amino acids: CASSSQGATGELFF. Written as DNA, the CDR3 is TGTGCCAGCAGCTCTCAGGGGGCCACCGGGGAGCTGTTTTTT.

The V and J genes are TRBV5-1 and TRBJ2-3; 9 nucleotides align to TRBD2. Germline CDR1 SGHRS, CDR2 YFSETQ. CDR3 length equals 20 residues. V lost 4 bases to trimming and J lost 4 bases; unmatched junction nucleotides: 22. For the CDR3, the DNA is TGCGCCAGCAGCCCCGGTATGGGGGCTAGCGGGATGGGAGAGGCAGATACGCAGTATTTT. Translating it yields CASSPGMGASGMGEADTQYF. Together with reference TRBV5-1 and TRBJ2-3, the CDR3 gives the full variable domain: KAGVTQTPRYLIKTRGQQVTLSCSPISGHRSVSWYQQTPGQGLQFLFEYFSETQRNKGNFPGRFSGRQFSNSRSEMNVSTLELGDSALYLCASSPGMGASGMGEADTQYFGPGTRLTVL.

The V gene is TRBV4-2, the J gene TRBJ1-4; maybe TRBD1 (5 bases). Deletions cut 4 bases from V and 0 bases from J, with 18 bases between. The CDR3 runs 18 residues. Per germline, CDR1 LGHNA and CDR2 YNFKEQ. CDR3 DNA sequence: TGTGCCAGCAGCCGGACATCAAGGACGGCAGCAACTAATGAAAAACTGTTTTTT. Its protein is CASSRTSRTAATNEKLFF.

This chain joins TRBV7-9 and TRBJ2-2; 7 bases match TRBD1. The CDR3 loop spans 14 amino acids. Trimming removed 7 bases from V and 3 bases from J; junction bases left unmatched: 5. The V gene's germline CDR1 is SEHNR and CDR2 FQNEAQ (reference sequence). CDR3 bases: TGTGCCAGCATCCGGCAGGGGGACACCGGGGAGCTGTTTTTT. This encodes CASIRQGDTGELFF.

With respect to this clone: This sample includes further DNA sequences coding for the same CDR3. The CDR3 region has the DNA TGTGCCAGCTCACCACCGACGGGCGACTCTGGAAACACCATATATTTT. Translation gives CASSPPTGDSGNTIYF. The chain carries TRBV18 and TRBJ1-3; D is ambiguous. Germline assignment: CDR1 KGHSH and CDR2 LQKENI. V lost 0 bases and J lost 0, with 9 bases in between. The CDR3 covers 16 residues.

The chain recombines TRBV5-1 with TRBJ2-3, with TRBD1 matching over 7 bases. This CDR3 is 13 amino acids long. Germline CDR1 and CDR2: SGHRS and YFSETQ. V was pared by 4 bases and J by 4 bases, with 3 bases of the junction left unmatched. The CDR3 DNA reads as TGCGCCAGCAGCGAGACAGGGCCAGATACGCAGTATTTT. Amino acids: CASSETGPDTQYF.

This clone was found a few times. V gene TRBV28 combines with J gene TRBJ2-1; TRBD2 matches 7 bases. The J segment lost 12 bases and the V segment lost 7 bases, leaving 15 bases of the junction unmatched. The CDR3 has 14 residues. CDR1 is MDHEN, CDR2 SYDVKM, per germline. The CDR3 DNA reads as TGTGCCAGCATGGTTAGCGGGCTGGGCTTGGGGCAGTTCTTC. Protein: CASMVSGLGLGQFF.

V usage is TRBV18 and J usage is TRBJ2-1; D uncertain. Germline V gene sequence: CDR1 KGHSH, CDR2 LQKENI. V gave up 0 bases and J gave up 4 bases, with 10 bases separating them. The CDR3 is 15 residues long. The CDR3 spells CASSPPWQGYNEQFF. The CDR3 coding sequence is TGTGCCAGCTCACCACCATGGCAAGGGTACAATGAGCAGTTCTTC.

The rearrangement uses TRBV6-1 and TRBJ1-4; D possibly corresponds to TRBD1 (6 bases). CDR1 and CDR2 (germline): MNHNS, SASEGT. The length of the CDR3 is 15 residues. Deletions cut 6 bases from V and 10 bases from J, with 21 bases between. The CDR3 coding sequence is TGTGCCAGCAGGTCAGGCAGGGGTGCAGTGGGAAAACTGTTTTTT. Protein sequence: CASRSGRGAVGKLFF.

This clone was observed once. The chain is built from TRBV10-1 and TRBJ2-3, with D uncertain. The CDR3 contains 14 residues. With 0 bases removed from V and 9 bases from J, the gap between germline ends came to 13 bases. Germline V gene lookup returns CDR1 WNHNN and CDR2 SYGVQD (reference sequence). CDR3 region: CASSESVGPRTQYF. CDR3 bases: TGCGCCAGCAGTGAGTCAGTCGGGCCACGAACGCAGTATTTT.

The chain couples TRBV2 to TRBJ2-7; TRBD2 matches at 8 bases. There are 13 residues in the CDR3. Germline V CDR1 and CDR2: SNHLY, FYNNEI. V gave up 11 bases and J gave up 13 bases; unmatched junction bases: 19. CDR3 protein: CALGGGGGHREYF. The CDR3 nucleotides read TGTGCCCTCGGGGGGGGAGGTGGACACCGAGAATACTTC.

The J gene is TRBJ1-5, the V gene TRBV28; D not resolved. From germline, CDR1 is MDHEN and CDR2 SYDVKM. The CDR3 consists of 15 residues. V dropped 6 bases and J dropped 4 bases, with 16 bases sitting between them. CDR3 loop: CASSTDPFGNQPQHF. In DNA, the CDR3 is TGTGCCAGCAGCACCGACCCTTTTGGGAATCAGCCCCAGCATTTT.

The rearrangement uses TRBV4-2 and TRBJ1-4, with 9 bases aligning to TRBD1. The CDR3 extends over 16 amino acids. Germline CDR1 and CDR2: LGHNA and YNFKEQ. V dropped 5 bases and J dropped 0; count of bases not matched to a gene: 4. CDR3: CASSSRQGATNEKLFF. CDR3 nucleotide sequence: TGTGCCAGCAGCTCCCGACAGGGGGCAACTAATGAAAAACTGTTTTTT.

The rearrangement links TRBV9 to TRBJ2-3, with TRBD2 as a possible D gene (5 bases). Trimming removed 0 bases at V and 0 bases at J, with 8 bases between. CDR3 length: 15 amino acids. The V gene's germline CDR1 is SGDLS and CDR2 YYNGEE. The CDR3 DNA sequence: TGTGCCAGCAGCGTAGAGTGGACTAGCACAGATACGCAGTATTTT. As protein: CASSVEWTSTDTQYF.

V and J are TRBV2 and TRBJ2-3, with 9 bases fitting TRBD2. Germline lookup yields CDR1 SNHLY and CDR2 FYNNEI. The length of the CDR3 is 15 residues. V trimming: 6 bases; J trimming: 5 bases; junction bases outside the gene matches: 9. The CDR3 DNA reads as TGTGCCAGCAGGCGGTTGGCTAGCGGGGTAGATACGCAGTATTTT. Translating gives CASRRLASGVDTQYF.

J is TRBJ2-5 and V is TRBV5-1, with TRBD1 matching 8 bases. The CDR3 consists of 16 residues. Trimming took 2 bases from V and 0 from J; bases not matched to a gene: 6. Germline CDR1 and CDR2: SGHRS and YFSETQ. The CDR3, as DNA: TGCGCCAGCAGCTTAGGACAGGGCGGGTACCAAGAGACCCAGTACTTC. Translating gives CASSLGQGGYQETQYF.

The sample holds a few counts of this clone. DNA of the CDR3: TGTGCCAGCGGGGACCGCCGTACTCTGAACACTGAAGCTTTCTTT. This translates into CASGDRRTLNTEAFF. The genes are TRBV2 and TRBJ1-1, with D possibly matching TRBD1 (5 bases). V lost 8 bases and J 0 bases, leaving 16 bases between the germline ends. From germline, CDR1 is SNHLY and CDR2 FYNNEI. The CDR3 is 15 residues long.

This chain joins TRBV14 and TRBJ1-5; D uncertain. CDR1 and CDR2 from the germline V gene are SGHDN and FVKESK. This CDR3 is 16 amino acids long. The ends were cut back, 3 bases at V and 0 bases at J, with 12 bases in the middle. CDR3: CASSHPEDNSNQPQHF. CDR3 sequence (DNA): TGTGCCAGCAGCCACCCAGAAGACAATAGCAATCAGCCCCAGCATTTT.

The chain links TRBV10-3 to TRBJ1-2; TRBD1 agrees at 7 bases. Germline V lookup: CDR1 ENHRY, CDR2 SYGVKD. V dropped 4 bases and J dropped 6; count of bases not matched to a gene: 5. There are 13 residues in the CDR3. Here the CDR3 DNA reads TGTGCCATCAGTGTTCAGGGGGAAGATGGCTACACCTTC. Translated, it gives CAISVQGEDGYTF.

The genes are TRBV7-7 and TRBJ2-5, with 14 bases that match TRBD2. Looked up from germline, CDR1 is SSHAT and CDR2 is FNYEAQ (reference sequence). The CDR3 sequence is 16 residues long. V was clipped by 5 bases and J by 1 base; unmatched bases: 3. The CDR3 DNA reads as TGTGCCAGCAGCCGGGGACTAGCGGGAGTCCAAGAGACCCAGTACTTC. Translated: CASSRGLAGVQETQYF.

This chain uses TRBV11-2 with TRBJ2-7, with D unclear. Germline V gene sequence: CDR1 SGHAT, CDR2 FQNNGV. V was pared by 0 bases and J by 6 bases, with 12 bases between. This CDR3 is 14 amino acids long. CDR3 sequence: CASSLEGGRLEQYF. CDR3 nucleotide sequence: TGTGCCAGCAGCTTAGAGGGCGGTAGACTCGAGCAGTACTTC.

This clone was counted many times. This chain joins TRBV7-9 and TRBJ2-6; D ambiguous. V lost 4 bases and J 0 bases, leaving 7 bases between the germline ends. Germline CDR1 and CDR2: SEHNR and FQNEAQ (reference sequence). The CDR3 is made up of 15 amino acids. The DNA for the CDR3 is TGTGCCAGCAGCTCGGTCCACTCTGGGGCCAACGTCCTGACTTTC. Amino acid sequence: CASSSVHSGANVLTF.

The CDR3 reads CASSPSGRMTYNEQFF. The CDR3 bases are TGTGCCAGCAGCCCTAGCGGGAGGATGACCTACAATGAGCAGTTCTTC. The chain employs TRBV7-9 and TRBJ2-1, with 11 nucleotides matching TRBD2. V shed 5 bases and J 2 bases; nucleotides not matched to a gene: 5. This CDR3 comprises 16 residues. The germline gives CDR1 SEHNR, CDR2 FQNEAQ (reference sequence).

This clone was detected only a few times. The chain carries TRBV7-9 and TRBJ1-2; tentatively, D is TRBD1 (5 bases). The CDR3 is 13 residues long. The V gene's germline CDR1 is SEHNR and CDR2 FQNEAQ (reference sequence). Trimming took 5 bases from V and 8 from J, leaving 15 bases between them. The CDR3 DNA sequence: TGTGCCAGCAGCCGAGGGGATCTTGGGGGCTACACCTTC. Its protein is CASSRGDLGGYTF. Full variable domain (remainder filled in from reference TRBV7-9 and TRBJ1-2): DTGVSQNPRHKITKRGQNVTFRCDPISEHNRLYWYRQTLGQGPEFLTYFQNEAQLEKSRLLSDRFSAERPKGSFSTLEIQRTEQGDSAMYLCASSRGDLGGYTFGSGTRLTVV.

The chain has TRBV28 and TRBJ2-3; TRBD1 matches 8 bases. Germline trimming cut 5 bases from V and 5 bases from J; bases unmatched to any gene: 9. CDR3 length equals 15 residues. Germline lookup yields CDR1 MDHEN and CDR2 SYDVKM. The CDR3 region is CASSPDRGKKDTQYF. In DNA, the CDR3 is TGTGCCAGCAGTCCTGACAGGGGAAAGAAAGATACGCAGTATTTT.

This clone was seen more than once but under ten times. This chain uses TRBV9 with TRBJ2-1, with no clear D. Germline V gene data show CDR1 as SGDLS and CDR2 as YYNGEE. The CDR3 is 14 residues long. V was pared by 4 bases and J by 1 base, with 9 bases between. The DNA for the CDR3 is TGTGCCAGCAGCCTAGGTGGATCCTACAATGAGCAGTTCTTC. Encoded protein: CASSLGGSYNEQFF.